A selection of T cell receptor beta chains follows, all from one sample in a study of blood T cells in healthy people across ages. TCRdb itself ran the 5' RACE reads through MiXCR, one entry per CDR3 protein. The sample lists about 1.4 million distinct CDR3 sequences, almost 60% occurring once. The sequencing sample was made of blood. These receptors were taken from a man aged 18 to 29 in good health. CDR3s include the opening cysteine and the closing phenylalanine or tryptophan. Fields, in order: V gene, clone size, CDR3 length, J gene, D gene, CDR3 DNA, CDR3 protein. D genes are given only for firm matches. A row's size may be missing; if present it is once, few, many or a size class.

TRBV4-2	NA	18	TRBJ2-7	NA	TGTGCCAGCAGCCAAGAGGTTTGGGCACGAGCGGGCTCCTACGAGCAGTACTTC	CASSQEVWARAGSYEQYF
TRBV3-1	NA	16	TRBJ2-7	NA	TGTGCCAGCAGCCAGTGGACGCGGACGGTCCCCTACGAGCAGTACTTC	CASSQWTRTVPYEQYF
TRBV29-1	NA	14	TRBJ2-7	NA	TGCAGCGTTGTAGGCAACCCCGGATCCTACGAGCAGTACTTC	CSVVGNPGSYEQYF
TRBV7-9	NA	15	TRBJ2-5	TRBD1	TGTGCCAGCAGCCCCGGGGACAGGCTGGGGGAGACCCAGTACTTC	CASSPGDRLGETQYF
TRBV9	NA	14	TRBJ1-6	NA	TGTGCCAGCAGCGTCTCACAGGGTATGTCACCCCTCCACTTT	CASSVSQGMSPLHF
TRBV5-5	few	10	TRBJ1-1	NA	TGTGCCAGCAGCTTTGGAGAAGCTTTCTTT	CASSFGEAFF
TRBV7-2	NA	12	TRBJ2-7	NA	TGTGCCAGCAGCTTATTCAGCCACGAGCAGTACTTC	CASSLFSHEQYF
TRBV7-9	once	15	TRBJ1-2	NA	TGTGCCAGCAGCCCCCGCGTTGCTACCAACTATGGCTACACCTTC	CASSPRVATNYGYTF
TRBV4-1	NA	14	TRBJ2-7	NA	TGCGCCAGCAGCCAAGAACAAGCCACCTACGAGCAGTACTTC	CASSQEQATYEQYF
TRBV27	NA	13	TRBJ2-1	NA	TGTGCCAGCCGGGGGCAGGGGAACAATGAGCAGTTCTTC	CASRGQGNNEQFF
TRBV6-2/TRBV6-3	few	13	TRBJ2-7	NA	TGTGCCAGCACTCGCACTGGTACCTACGAGCAGTACTTC	CASTRTGTYEQYF
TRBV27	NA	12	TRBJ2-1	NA	TGTGCCAGCAGGACCCTAGGCAATGAGCAGTTCTTC	CASRTLGNEQFF
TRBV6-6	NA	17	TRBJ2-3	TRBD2	TGTGCCAGCAGTTACCCGACCGGGACTAGCGGAACAGATACGCAGTATTTT	CASSYPTGTSGTDTQYF
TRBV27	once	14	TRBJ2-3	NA	TGTGCCAGCAGTCAAGGCTTGATCTCAGATACGCAGTATTTT	CASSQGLISDTQYF
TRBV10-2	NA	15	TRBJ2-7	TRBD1	TGCGCCAGCAGTGTAGAATCCGGGACAGCTTACGAGCAGTACTTC	CASSVESGTAYEQYF
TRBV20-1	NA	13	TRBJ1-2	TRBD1	TGCAGTGCTGGGACAGGCCTCGGCAGTGGCTACACCTTC	CSAGTGLGSGYTF
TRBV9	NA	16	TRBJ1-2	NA	TGTGCCAGCAGCGTATACAATCGGGACGGCATATATGGCTACACCTTC	CASSVYNRDGIYGYTF
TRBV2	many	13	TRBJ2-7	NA	TGTGCCAGCAACAGGGCACACTCCTACGAGCAGTACTTC	CASNRAHSYEQYF
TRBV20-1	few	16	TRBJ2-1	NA	TGCAGTGCTAGTGTAATGGCCGGGGGAAACTACAATGAGCAGTTCTTC	CSASVMAGGNYNEQFF
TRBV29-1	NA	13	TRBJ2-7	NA	TGCAGCGTTACCTATCTAGCCTCCTACGAGCAGTACTTC	CSVTYLASYEQYF
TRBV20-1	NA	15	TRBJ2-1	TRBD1	TGCAGTGCTAGGTCAAATAGGGGGCCCTACAATGAGCAGTTCTTC	CSARSNRGPYNEQFF
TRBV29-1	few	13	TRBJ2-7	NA	TGCAGCGTTGACGGGAATACAGCCTACGAGCAGTACTTC	CSVDGNTAYEQYF
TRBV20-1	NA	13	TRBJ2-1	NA	TGCAGTGCTCCGAGGACTACCTACAATGAGCAGTTCTTC	CSAPRTTYNEQFF
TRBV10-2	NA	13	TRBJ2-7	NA	TGCGCCAACTTGAGCGGGCGCAATTACGAGCAGTACTTC	CANLSGRNYEQYF
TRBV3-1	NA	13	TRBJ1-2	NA	TGTGCCAGCAGCCAAGGGGAGACTTATGGCTACACCTTC	CASSQGETYGYTF
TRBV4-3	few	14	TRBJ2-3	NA	TGCGCCAGCAGCCAAGCCTTCTACACAGATACGCAGTATTTT	CASSQAFYTDTQYF
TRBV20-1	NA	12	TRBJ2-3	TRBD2	TGCAGTGCTAGCCTCGGGAGGGATACGCAGTATTTT	CSASLGRDTQYF
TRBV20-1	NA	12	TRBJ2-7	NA	TGCAGTGCTAGAGAACTCCTCTACGAGCAGTACTTC	CSARELLYEQYF
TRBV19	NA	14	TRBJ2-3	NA	TGTGCCAGTACCCCTAGCCGCCCCACAGATACGCAGTATTTT	CASTPSRPTDTQYF
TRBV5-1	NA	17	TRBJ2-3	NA	TGCGCCAGCAGCTTGGGGCTTCTGGGCAGGGGCACAGATACGCAGTATTTT	CASSLGLLGRGTDTQYF
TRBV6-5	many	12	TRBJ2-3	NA	TGTGCCAGCAGCTACGGCCCAGATACGCAGTATTTT	CASSYGPDTQYF
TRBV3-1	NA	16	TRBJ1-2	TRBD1	TGTGCCAGCAGCCAAGGAGGGGGGACAGTCAACTATGGCTACACCTTC	CASSQGGGTVNYGYTF
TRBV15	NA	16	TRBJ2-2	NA	TGTGCCACCAGCAGTTTGTCAGGGTGGAACACCGGGGAGCTGTTTTTT	CATSSLSGWNTGELFF
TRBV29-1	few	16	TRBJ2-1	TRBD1	TGCAGCTGCAACGCCGGGACAGGGGGGAGGCACAATGAGCAGTTCTTC	CSCNAGTGGRHNEQFF
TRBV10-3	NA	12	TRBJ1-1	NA	TGTGCCATCAGTGAGACAGCGGGTGAGGCTTTCTTT	CAISETAGEAFF
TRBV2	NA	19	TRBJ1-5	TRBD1	TGTGCCAGCAGTGGTGGACAAGGAGGGGGCCGTTTGGGCAATCAGCCCCAGCATTTT	CASSGGQGGGRLGNQPQHF
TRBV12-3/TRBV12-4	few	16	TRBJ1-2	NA	TGTGCCAGCAGTCTAGAACCGGGACCTATATCCTACGGCTACACCTTC	CASSLEPGPISYGYTF
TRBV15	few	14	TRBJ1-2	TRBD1	TGTGCCACCAGCAGATCGGGGACAGGTCATGGCTACACCTTC	CATSRSGTGHGYTF
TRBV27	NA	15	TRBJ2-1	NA	TGTGCCAGCAGTTTATCCGGGGGGCGATCCTACGAGCAGTTCTTC	CASSLSGGRSYEQFF
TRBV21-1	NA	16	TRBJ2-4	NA	TGTGCCAGCAGCAAAGGAGGTGGAAGGGCCAAAAACATTCAGTACTTC	CASSKGGGRAKNIQYF
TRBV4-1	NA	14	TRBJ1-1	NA	TGCGCCAGCAGCCAAACAGCCGTCCGGGCCCCAGCTTTCTTT	CASSQTAVRAPAFF
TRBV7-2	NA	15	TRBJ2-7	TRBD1	TGTGCCAGCAGCTTATGGGACAGGGGAAGCTACGAGCAGTACTTC	CASSLWDRGSYEQYF
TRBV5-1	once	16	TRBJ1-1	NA	TGCGCCAGCAGCTTGGTGTTCGTTGGGCGTAATACTGAAGCTTTCTTT	CASSLVFVGRNTEAFF
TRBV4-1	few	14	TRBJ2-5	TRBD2	TGCGCCAGCAGCCACCTACTAGCGTCGGAGACCCAGTACTTC	CASSHLLASETQYF
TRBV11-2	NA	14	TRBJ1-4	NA	TGTGCCAGCAGTTCGGGGGTTGCTAATGAAAAACTGTTTTTT	CASSSGVANEKLFF
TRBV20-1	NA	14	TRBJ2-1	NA	TGCAGTGCTACGGCGGTATGGGGATACAATGAGCAGTTCTTC	CSATAVWGYNEQFF
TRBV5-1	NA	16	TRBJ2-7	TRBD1	TGCGCCAGCAGACCTGACCCGGGACAGAGTTCCTACGAGCAGTACTTC	CASRPDPGQSSYEQYF
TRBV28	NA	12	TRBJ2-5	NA	TGTGCCAGCAGTAACGACAGAGAGACCCAGTACTTC	CASSNDRETQYF
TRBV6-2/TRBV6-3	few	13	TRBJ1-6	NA	TGTGCCAGCAGTCTAACAGAGGATTCACCCCTCCACTTT	CASSLTEDSPLHF
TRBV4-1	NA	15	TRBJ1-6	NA	TGCGCCAGCAGCCAAGTTGACCGGAGTAATTCACCCCTCCACTTT	CASSQVDRSNSPLHF
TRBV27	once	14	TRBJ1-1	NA	TGTGCCAGCAGCCCCGCAGGGGACTACACTGAAGCTTTCTTT	CASSPAGDYTEAFF
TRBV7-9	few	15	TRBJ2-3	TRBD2	TGTGCCAGCAGCTATCTCCCGACTAGCGACTATACGCAGTATTTT	CASSYLPTSDYTQYF